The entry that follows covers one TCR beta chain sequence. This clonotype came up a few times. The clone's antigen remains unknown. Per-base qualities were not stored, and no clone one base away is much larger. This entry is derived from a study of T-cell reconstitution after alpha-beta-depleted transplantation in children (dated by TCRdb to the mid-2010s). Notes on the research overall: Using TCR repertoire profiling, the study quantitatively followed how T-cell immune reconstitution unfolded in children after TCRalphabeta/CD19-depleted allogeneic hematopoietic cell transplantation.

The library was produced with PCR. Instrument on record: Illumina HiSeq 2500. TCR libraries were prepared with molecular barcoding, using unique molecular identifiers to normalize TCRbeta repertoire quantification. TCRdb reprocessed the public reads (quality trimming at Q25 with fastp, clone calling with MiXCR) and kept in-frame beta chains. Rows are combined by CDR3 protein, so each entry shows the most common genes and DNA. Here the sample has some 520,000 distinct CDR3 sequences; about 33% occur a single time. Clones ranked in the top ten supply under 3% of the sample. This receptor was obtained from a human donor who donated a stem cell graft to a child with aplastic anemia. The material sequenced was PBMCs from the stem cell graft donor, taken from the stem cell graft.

In nucleotides, the sequence is TGCAGTGCTCGCTCCCCTCCGGCCGGATCCCTGAACACTGAAGCTTTCTTT. Protein translation: CSARSPPAGSLNTEAFF. This chain joins TRBV20-1 to TRBJ1-1, with an unclear D gene assignment. The CDR3 numbers 17 residues from cysteine through phenylalanine. The DNA shown is the 51-base CDR3, in frame from base 1. V is reduced by 5 bases and J by 0 bases, leaving a spacing of 22 bases between them. CDR1 and CDR2 are drawn from the germline V gene (reference sequence): DFQATT, SNEGSKA.